The sample holds a few counts of the clone carrying this TCR beta chain. The antigen is unknown. Together with a sample-barcoded 5' primer, a J-beta primer mix was included in a second PCR lasting about 6 to 11 cycles. Each CDR3 protein gets one entry after TCRdb re-called the 5' RACE reads with MiXCR. The profile shows more than 1 million distinct CDR3 sequences, 45% of them singletons. The data stem from a study of blood T cells in healthy people across ages. J gave up 7 bases and V 2 bases, and 5 bases lay outside the gene matches. CDR1 DFQATT and CDR2 SNEGSKA come from the germline V gene (reference sequence). CDR3 length: 14 residues. Study conclusions and caveats: Diversity figures derived from one million T cells were judged to underestimate the true value. As age increased, TCR beta diversity per million T cells fell in a roughly linear fashion.

Sequenced sample: blood. The sequence was collected from a woman aged 60-75 years in good health. The rearrangement uses TRBV20-1 and TRBJ2-1; 10 bases match TRBD2. For the CDR3, the DNA is TGCAGTGCTAGACCGGGGACTAGCGTTAATGAGCAGTTCTTC. It is translated as CSARPGTSVNEQFF.